Listed below are T cell receptor beta chains from one sample, sequenced in a study of early T cells in non-severe SARS-CoV-2 infection. TCRdb reprocessed the 5' RACE reads via MiXCR and lists one record per CDR3 protein. This table holds about 31,000 distinct CDR3 sequences, about 5.8% found once. Sequenced sample: whole blood. These receptors all come from an adult who was a healthcare worker with PCR-confirmed SARS-CoV-2 infection or an uninfected control (not recorded which). CDR3s leave out the opening cysteine and the closing phenylalanine or tryptophan. Each record gives: CDR3 protein, J gene, V gene, D gene. A D gene is named only where the DNA matches it firmly.

CDR3: ASSQERTGDRREKLF
J: TRBJ1-4
V: TRBV3-1
D: TRBD1

CDR3: ASSGGTGSTDTQY
J: TRBJ2-3
V: TRBV5-8
D: TRBD1

CDR3: SSRQGEGTEAF
J: TRBJ1-1
V: TRBV29-1
D: TRBD1

CDR3: ASSRSFPNTEAF
J: TRBJ1-1
V: TRBV7-8
D: -

CDR3: ASSSGQGGTGELF
J: TRBJ2-2
V: TRBV19
D: TRBD1

CDR3: ASTPRDRAYTGELF
J: TRBJ2-2
V: TRBV25-1
D: TRBD1

CDR3: ASSSSSSNEQF
J: TRBJ2-1
V: TRBV12-3/TRBV12-4
D: -

CDR3: ASSPPGSSYNEQF
J: TRBJ2-1
V: TRBV28
D: -

CDR3: ASSQGGRSNYGYT
J: TRBJ1-2
V: TRBV4-2
D: -

CDR3: ASSYSGQGAYEQY
J: TRBJ2-7
V: TRBV6-5
D: TRBD1

CDR3: SAPPGQGLKHNEQF
J: TRBJ2-1
V: TRBV20-1
D: TRBD1

CDR3: ASSLEGTSFGNEQF
J: TRBJ2-1
V: TRBV11-2
D: TRBD2

CDR3: SARDLTGDGYT
J: TRBJ1-2
V: TRBV20-1
D: -

CDR3: ASSLRSDDTQY
J: TRBJ2-3
V: TRBV7-3
D: -

CDR3: SATAGVETQY
J: TRBJ2-5
V: TRBV20-1
D: TRBD2

CDR3: AISGGHENQPQH
J: TRBJ1-5
V: TRBV10-3
D: -

CDR3: ASSLDQGARELF
J: TRBJ2-2
V: TRBV11-3
D: TRBD1

CDR3: ASRRAGSSDTQY
J: TRBJ2-3
V: TRBV6-6
D: TRBD2

CDR3: ASSRLRTGGFNSPLH
J: TRBJ1-6
V: TRBV4-1
D: TRBD1

CDR3: ASSQGVRGAGDTQY
J: TRBJ2-3
V: TRBV4-3
D: -

CDR3: ASSFHMNTEAF
J: TRBJ1-1
V: TRBV5-4
D: -

CDR3: SARAREPHEQY
J: TRBJ2-7
V: TRBV29-1
D: -

CDR3: ASSLDPSPGGGNSPLH
J: TRBJ1-6
V: TRBV5-5
D: -

CDR3: ASSLGNNEQI
J: TRBJ2-1
V: TRBV11-3
D: -

CDR3: ASSLAFFVRWDEQY
J: TRBJ2-7
V: TRBV7-2
D: -

CDR3: ASSQEGDSWYNEQF
J: TRBJ2-1
V: TRBV4-3
D: -

CDR3: ASSFFGRTLAKNIQY
J: TRBJ2-4
V: TRBV12-3/TRBV12-4
D: TRBD2

CDR3: ASSLSSGQGPNEQF
J: TRBJ2-1
V: TRBV11-3
D: TRBD1

CDR3: ASRAGGRYNEQF
J: TRBJ2-1
V: TRBV19
D: TRBD2

CDR3: ATSATSYEQY
J: TRBJ2-7
V: TRBV24-1
D: -

CDR3: ASSWTSGGSYNEQF
J: TRBJ2-1
V: TRBV7-9
D: TRBD2

CDR3: ASSLSLGEKLF
J: TRBJ1-4
V: TRBV7-6
D: -